Below are 7 T cell receptor beta chains sequenced from a single sample in a study of T cell repertoires in aging, cancer and after chemotherapy. Rearranged V-D-J TRB sequences were amplified with a mixed TRB-A/B primer pool. A single record per CDR3 protein comes from TCRdb applying MiXCR to the multiplex PCR reads. The sample has about 6,700 distinct CDR3 sequences, approximately 53% seen once; the top ten hold 1.5% to 2%. TCR beta rearrangements were amplified from peripheral blood genomic DNA. Specimen: blood. Source of these receptors: a human donor with a solid tumor.

The rearrangement uses TRBV7-9 and TRBJ2-1, with 9 positions matching TRBD2. After removal of 3 bases from V and 5 bases from J, the junction contained 8 bases not matched to a gene. This CDR3 comprises 16 residues. Germline values: CDR1 SEHNR, CDR2 FQNEAQ (reference sequence). CDR3 DNA sequence: TGTGCCAGCAGCTTGCCGCTAGCGGGAATGAACAATGAGCAGTTCTTC. It encodes CASSLPLAGMNNEQFF.

J is TRBJ2-5 and V is TRBV7-6; perhaps D is TRBD1 or TRBD2 (5 bases each). V was trimmed by 5 bases and J by 4 bases, leaving 17 bases between them. This CDR3 has 15 amino acids. Germline CDR1 SGHVS, CDR2 FNYEAQ. CDR3 residues: CASSPTTGAAETQYF. CDR3 nucleotides: TGTGCCAGCAGCCCCACCACCGGGGCCGCAGAGACCCAGTACTTC.

V and J are TRBV5-4 and TRBJ1-2, with D possibly TRBD1 on 6 matching bases. V was clipped by 4 bases and J by 3 bases, with 22 bases between them. The CDR3 runs 17 residues. Germline loops: CDR1 SGHNT, CDR2 YYREEE (reference sequence). The chain's CDR3 is CASSPSTGLLGYYGYTF. CDR3 DNA: TGTGCCAGCAGCCCCTCGACAGGTTTGCTTGGTTACTATGGCTACACCTTC.

This clonotype has only a few counts. This rearrangement joins TRBV5-6 to TRBJ1-2; D is unresolved. V was cut by 2 bases and J by 3 bases, with 5 bases left in between. The CDR3 length is 12 residues. Germline values: CDR1 SGHDT, CDR2 YYEEEE. CDR3 sequence (DNA): TGTGCCAGCAGCTTTTCCGACTATGGCTACACCTTC. This codes for CASSFSDYGYTF. The whole variable domain, remainder taken from reference TRBV5-6 and TRBJ1-2, is DAGVTQSPTHLIKTRGQQVTLRCSPKSGHDTVSWYQQALGQGPQFIFQYYEEEERQRGNFPDRFSGHQFPNYSSELNVNALLLGDSALYLCASSFSDYGYTFGSGTRLTVV.

V gene TRBV11-2 combines with J gene TRBJ2-7, with D possibly being TRBD2 (6 bases). Between the trimmed V and J ends, which lost 6 bases and 2 bases, there was a span of 8 bases. This CDR3 has 12 residues. Germline assignment: CDR1 SGHAT and CDR2 FQNNGV. CDR3 nucleotides: TGTGCCAGCAGAGGGACTGCCTACGAGCAGTACTTC. Amino acid sequence: CASRGTAYEQYF.

CDR3 in amino acids: CASSILSGNTEAFF. For the CDR3, the DNA is TGTGCCAGTAGTATACTGTCAGGGAACACTGAAGCTTTCTTT. The chain joins TRBV19 to TRBJ1-1; no clear D. CDR1 and CDR2 from the germline V gene are LNHDA and SQIVND (reference sequence). V lost 2 bases and J lost 1, with 8 bases in between. This CDR3 comprises 14 residues.

This sequence joins TRBV19 and TRBJ1-2, with a tentative D call TRBD1 (5 bases). V was cut by 9 bases and J by 1 base, with 15 bases left in between. The CDR3 extends over 14 amino acids. The V gene's germline CDR1 is LNHDA and CDR2 SQIVND (reference sequence). This CDR3 reads CASSGSVVNYGYTF. CDR3 DNA: TGTGCCAGCTCAGGGAGCGTAGTTAACTATGGCTACACCTTC.